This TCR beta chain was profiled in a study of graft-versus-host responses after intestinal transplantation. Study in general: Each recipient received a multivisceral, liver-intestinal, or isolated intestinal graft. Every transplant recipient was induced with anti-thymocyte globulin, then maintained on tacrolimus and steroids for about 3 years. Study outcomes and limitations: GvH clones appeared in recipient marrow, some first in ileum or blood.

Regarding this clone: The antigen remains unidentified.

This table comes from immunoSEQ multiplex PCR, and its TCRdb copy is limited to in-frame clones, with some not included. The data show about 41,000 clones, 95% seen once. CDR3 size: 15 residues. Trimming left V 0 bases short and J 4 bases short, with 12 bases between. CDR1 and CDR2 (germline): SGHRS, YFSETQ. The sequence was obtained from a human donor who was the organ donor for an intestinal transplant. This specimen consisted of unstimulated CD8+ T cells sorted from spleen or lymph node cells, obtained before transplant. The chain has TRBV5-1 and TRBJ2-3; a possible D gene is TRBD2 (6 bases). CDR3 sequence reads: CASSLGHGSADTQYF. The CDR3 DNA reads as TGCGCCAGCAGCTTGGGCCACGGGAGCGCAGATACGCAGTATTTT.